The T cell receptor beta chain described here comes from a study of T cells after yellow fever vaccination. TCRdb called the 5' RACE reads again in MiXCR, with one record for every CDR3 protein. The sample lists approximately 600,000 distinct CDR3 sequences; roughly an eighth were seen once. This clonotype occurred many times. This CDR3 has 16 residues. The ends lost 4 bases at V and 6 bases at J; junction bases unmatched: 9. The germline CDR1 and CDR2 sequences are MGHDK and SYGVNS. V is TRBV25-1 and J is TRBJ2-1, with TRBD2 identical over 10 bases. This TCR came from a man younger than 40 who received the YFV17D yellow fever vaccine. The material was PBMCs, obtained on the day of the yellow fever booster vaccination. The CDR3 protein is CASSGAGTSASNEQFF. In nucleotides, the CDR3 is TGTGCCAGCAGTGGGGCCGGGACTAGCGCTTCCAATGAGCAGTTCTTC.